What follows are 22 T cell receptor beta chains derived from one specimen sequenced in a study of CD8 T cells in Susac syndrome. Random hexamers were used to reverse transcribe the RNA input (about 0.45 to 1 ug). MiXCR was run by TCRdb on the immunoSEQ multiplex PCR reads, yielding one entry per CDR3 protein. The sample consists of 120,000 or so distinct CDR3 sequences, 90% to 95% of them appearing once. Sequencing was done on a sample of CD4+ T cells from PBMCs. These receptors all stem from a human donor in good health.

V and J are TRBV7-2 and TRBJ2-7, with a tentative D call TRBD1 (6 bases). The CDR3 length is 14 residues. Trimming took off 2 bases at V and 3 bases at J, with 11 bases between the two ends. Germline CDR1 SGHTA, CDR2 FQGNSA. CDR3 in amino acids: CASSLPYRDYEQYF. CDR3 coding DNA: TGTGCCAGCAGCTTACCCTACAGGGACTACGAGCAGTACTTC.

The chain has TRBV7-2 and TRBJ1-2; the match to TRBD1 covers 7 bases. The germline V gene encodes CDR1 SGHTA and CDR2 FQGNSA. V shed 8 bases and J 2 bases; nucleotides not matched to a gene: 11. CDR3 length: 15 residues. CDR3 nucleotide sequence: TGTGCCAGCCAAGGAACAGGGGTCAAGAACTATGGCTACACCTTC. It translates to CASQGTGVKNYGYTF.

The chain employs TRBV29-1 and TRBJ2-5; D is uncertain. V lost 2 bases and J lost 4, with 11 bases in between. The CDR3 contains 13 residues. Germline lookup yields CDR1 SQVTM and CDR2 ANQGSEA. CDR3 amino acids: CSVESGKGETQYF. As DNA, the CDR3 is TGCAGCGTTGAATCTGGGAAGGGAGAGACCCAGTACTTC.

This clonotype was picked up one time. The J gene is TRBJ2-3, the V gene TRBV7-9; D remains unclear. With 8 bases removed from V and 6 bases from J, the gap between germline ends came to 9 bases. The CDR3 has 11 residues. Germline CDR1 and CDR2: SEHNR and FQNEAQ (reference sequence). CDR3 sequence: CASRSSDTQYF. DNA of the CDR3: TGTGCCAGCCGGTCCTCGGATACGCAGTATTTT. The full variable domain, completed using reference TRBV7-9 and TRBJ2-3, is DTGVSQNPRHKITKRGQNVTFRCDPISEHNRLYWYRQTLGQGPEFLTYFQNEAQLEKSRLLSDRFSAERPKGSFSTLEIQRTEQGDSAMYLCASRSSDTQYFGPGTRLTVL.

This chain links TRBV28 with TRBJ1-2; D not resolved. Germline V CDR1 and CDR2: MDHEN, SYDVKM. V was cut by 2 bases and J by 5 bases, with 12 bases left in between. This CDR3 comprises 14 residues. CDR3 nucleotides: TGTGCCAGCAGTTTAAACTCAAGGGTGTATGGCTACACCTTC. It codes for CASSLNSRVYGYTF.

This sequence joins TRBV27 and TRBJ2-5; TRBD1 aligns across 7 bases. The CDR3 consists of 14 residues. V lost 4 bases to trimming and J lost 2 bases; unmatched junction nucleotides: 4. The germline V gene has CDR1 MNHEY and CDR2 SMNVEV (reference sequence). CDR3 in DNA: TGTGCCAGCAGTTGGACAGGCTCACAAGAGACCCAGTACTTC. Encoded protein: CASSWTGSQETQYF.

The table lists this clonotype with a few counts. The V and J genes are TRBV5-1 and TRBJ1-5; no reliable D call. The ends were cut back, 0 bases at V and 3 bases at J, with 4 bases in the middle. The CDR3 consists of 13 residues. Germline lookup yields CDR1 SGHRS and CDR2 YFSETQ. The CDR3 loop reads CASSLGPNQPQHF. The CDR3 DNA sequence: TGCGCCAGCAGCTTGGGCCCCAATCAGCCCCAGCATTTT. The full variable domain, rest sourced from reference TRBV5-1 and TRBJ1-5, is KAGVTQTPRYLIKTRGQQVTLSCSPISGHRSVSWYQQTPGQGLQFLFEYFSETQRNKGNFPGRFSGRQFSNSRSEMNVSTLELGDSALYLCASSLGPNQPQHFGDGTRLSIL.

The V and J genes are TRBV5-6 and TRBJ1-5, with a possible D match to TRBD1 (5 bases). CDR3 length: 15 residues. Germline V gene data show CDR1 as SGHDT and CDR2 as YYEEEE. Trimming took 1 base from V and 1 from J, leaving 9 bases between them. The CDR3 spells CASSLQGWSNQPQHF. CDR3 coding DNA: TGTGCCAGCAGCTTGCAGGGTTGGAGCAATCAGCCCCAGCATTTT.

The rearrangement links TRBV3-1 to TRBJ1-2, with D perhaps TRBD1 (5 bases). Trimming took off 4 bases at V and 1 base at J, with 16 bases between the two ends. The CDR3 is 16 amino acids. Germline values: CDR1 LGHDT, CDR2 YNNKEL (reference sequence). The DNA for the CDR3 is TGTGCCAGCAGCCCTCGACCCAACAGGCTTAACTATGGCTACACCTTC. It yields the protein CASSPRPNRLNYGYTF. Full variable domain (rest looked up from reference TRBV3-1 and TRBJ1-2): DTAVSQTPKYLVTQMGNDKSIKCEQNLGHDTMYWYKQDSKKFLKIMFSYNNKELIINETVPNRFSPKSPDKAHLNLHINSLELGDSAVYFCASSPRPNRLNYGYTFGSGTRLTVV.

The chain is built from TRBV5-1 and TRBJ1-2; no clear D. The CDR3 totals 16 residues. V was shortened by 4 bases and J by 4 bases, with 20 bases between the two germline ends. Germline V CDR1 and CDR2: SGHRS, YFSETQ. CDR3 DNA sequence: TGCGCCAGCAGCCCCGGCCAGGAAGCCTTTGGCTATGGCTACACCTTC. Protein sequence: CASSPGQEAFGYGYTF.

The chain combines TRBV3-1 with TRBJ2-7, with TRBD1 identical over 8 bases. This CDR3 has 16 residues. The germline gives CDR1 LGHDT, CDR2 YNNKEL (reference sequence). The V segment lost 2 bases and the J segment 6 bases; nucleotides outside the gene matches: 12. CDR3 in amino acids: CASSQWWTGMKVEQYF. The CDR3 coding sequence is TGTGCCAGCAGCCAATGGTGGACAGGGATGAAGGTCGAGCAGTACTTC.

The J gene is TRBJ1-2, the V gene TRBV7-2; D might be TRBD1 (5 bases). CDR1 SGHTA and CDR2 FQGNSA come from the germline V gene. Trimming removed 2 bases from V and 2 bases from J, with 15 bases in between. The CDR3 covers 16 residues. The CDR3 here is CASSLNGGAVNYGYTF. The DNA for the CDR3 is TGTGCCAGCAGCTTAAACGGAGGGGCCGTCAACTATGGCTACACCTTC.

The chain combines TRBV5-1 with TRBJ2-7; no clear D gene. The ends were cut back, 3 bases at V and 3 bases at J, with 7 bases in the middle. Germline-derived CDR1 and CDR2 are SGHRS and YFSETQ. The CDR3 has 12 residues. The CDR3, as DNA: TGCGCCAGCAGCTCGACAAACTACGAGCAGTACTTC. Protein sequence: CASSSTNYEQYF.

This chain joins TRBV5-4 and TRBJ2-7; weak D call: TRBD1 (5 bases). Per the germline V gene, CDR1 is SGHNT and CDR2 is YYREEE (reference sequence). The CDR3 has 13 amino acids. V lost 2 bases and J 6 bases, leaving 12 bases between the germline ends. The DNA for the CDR3 is TGTGCCAGCAGCTTTCAGGGTTTAGGCGAGCAGTACTTC. It is translated as CASSFQGLGEQYF.

The chain joins TRBV5-1 to TRBJ2-3; TRBD2 matches 7 bases. V shed 4 bases and J 6 bases; nucleotides not matched to a gene: 11. The CDR3 has 15 residues. The V gene's germline CDR1 is SGHRS and CDR2 YFSETQ. CDR3 coding DNA: TGCGCCAGCAGCATCGAAGGACTAGGAGTCGATACGCAGTATTTT. Its protein is CASSIEGLGVDTQYF.

The rearrangement uses TRBV29-1 and TRBJ1-5; a possible D gene is TRBD1 (5 bases). CDR1 and CDR2 from the germline V gene are SQVTM and ANQGSEA. CDR3 length: 13 amino acids. With 5 bases removed from V and 0 bases from J, the gap between germline ends came to 8 bases. This CDR3 reads CSVSRDSNQPQHF. CDR3 nucleotide sequence: TGCAGCGTTTCCAGGGATAGCAATCAGCCCCAGCATTTT.

This chain joins TRBV4-1 and TRBJ2-2, with 7 bases that match TRBD2. There are 17 residues in the CDR3. Germline V gene lookup returns CDR1 MGHRA and CDR2 YSYEKL. V was pared by 4 bases and J by 7 bases, with 15 bases of the junction left unmatched. CDR3 sequence (DNA): TGCGCCAGCAGCCTGGGGGAGGGGAGTCACAGCAGCGGGGAGCTGTTTTTT. As protein: CASSLGEGSHSSGELFF.

This chain links TRBV18 with TRBJ1-1; D unresolved. Germline CDR1 reads KGHSH; CDR2 reads LQKENI. The CDR3 has 17 residues. V was clipped by 0 bases and J by 0 bases, with 14 bases between them. The CDR3 loop reads CASSPPGLSPMNTEAFF. The CDR3 bases are TGTGCCAGCTCACCACCCGGGCTAAGTCCGATGAACACTGAAGCTTTCTTT.

The gene calls are TRBV11-2 and TRBJ2-2, with D perhaps matching TRBD2 (6 bases). The CDR3 consists of 15 residues. Germline CDR1 reads SGHAT; CDR2 reads FQNNGV. With 3 bases removed from V and 0 bases from J, the gap between germline ends came to 8 bases. This chain's CDR3 is CASSFAGTNTGELFF. The CDR3 region has the DNA TGTGCCAGCAGCTTTGCGGGGACGAACACCGGGGAGCTGTTTTTT.

The chain is built from TRBV18 and TRBJ1-1; TRBD1 agrees at 8 bases. This CDR3 has 14 amino acids. From germline, CDR1 is KGHSH and CDR2 LQKENI. Unmatched junction bases numbered 5, after V lost 6 bases and J lost 2 bases. Written as DNA, the CDR3 is TGTGCCAGCTCCCCGGGACAGGTAAACACTGAAGCTTTCTTT. Encoded protein: CASSPGQVNTEAFF.

The V and J genes are TRBV5-1 and TRBJ1-2; D is perhaps TRBD1 (6 bases). V was cut by 3 bases and J by 5 bases, with 17 bases left in between. CDR1 is SGHRS and CDR2 is YFSETQ in the germline V gene. The CDR3 covers 15 residues. CDR3 DNA: TGCGCCAGCAGCTCCGGGGGCTCCCCGGGGTATGGCTACACCTTC. Protein sequence: CASSSGGSPGYGYTF.

In DNA, the CDR3 is TGCAGTGCTAGAGATCCAAGACAACTGAACACTGAAGCTTTCTTT. It translates to CSARDPRQLNTEAFF. The chain joins TRBV20-1 to TRBJ1-1; D call uncertain. Deletions cut 0 bases from V and 0 bases from J, with 11 bases between. CDR1 is DFQATT, CDR2 SNEGSKA, per germline (reference sequence). The CDR3 runs 15 residues.